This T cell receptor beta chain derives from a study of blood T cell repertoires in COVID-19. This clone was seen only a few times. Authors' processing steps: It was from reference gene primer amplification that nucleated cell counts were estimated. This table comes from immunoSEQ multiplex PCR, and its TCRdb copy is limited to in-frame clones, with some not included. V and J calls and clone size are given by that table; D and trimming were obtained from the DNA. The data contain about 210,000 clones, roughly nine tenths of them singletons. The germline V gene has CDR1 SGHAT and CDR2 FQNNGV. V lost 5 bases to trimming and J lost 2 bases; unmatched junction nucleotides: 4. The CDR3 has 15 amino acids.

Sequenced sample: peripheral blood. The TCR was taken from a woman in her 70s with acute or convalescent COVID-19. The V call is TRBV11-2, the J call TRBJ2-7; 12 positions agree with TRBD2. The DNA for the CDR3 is TGTGCCAGCAGCCAGACTAGCGGGAGCCCCTACGAGCAGTACTTC. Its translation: CASSQTSGSPYEQYF.